A selection of T cell receptor beta chains follows, all from one sample in a study of blood T cell repertoires in COVID-19. TCRdb's table, derived via immunoSEQ multiplex PCR, lists solely in-frame clones and lacks some. Among 250,000 or so clones listed, about 88% were seen once. What was sequenced was PBMCs or T cells enriched from blood (not recorded which). The receptor set was obtained from a woman aged 45-59 years who had recovered from COVID-19. CDR3s include the opening cysteine and the closing phenylalanine or tryptophan. The D gene is left open where the match is weak. Expanded clones get a size class; other rows say once, few or many, or leave the size out.

CDR3 protein,CDR3 DNA,J gene,V gene,D gene,clone size
CASSLGTSGNYNEQFF,TGTGCCAGCAGTTTAGGGACTAGCGGGAACTACAATGAGCAGTTCTTC,TRBJ2-1,TRBV27,TRBD2,-
CASSQGSRVTEAFF,TGTGCCAGCAGCCAAGGCAGTCGGGTCACTGAAGCTTTCTTT,TRBJ1-1,TRBV3-1/TRBV3-2,-,-
CASSQAAGSNYGYTF,TGCGCCAGCAGCCAAGCAGCAGGGTCTAACTATGGCTACACCTTC,TRBJ1-2,TRBV4-3,-,-
CASSSDRHRTDTQYF,TGTGCCAGTAGCTCAGACAGGCATCGCACAGATACGCAGTATTTT,TRBJ2-3,TRBV19,-,-
CASSLHHRTSGKSGTQYF,TGTGCCAGCAGCCTGCACCACAGGACTAGCGGGAAATCGGGAACGCAGTATTTT,TRBJ2-3,TRBV3-1/TRBV3-2,TRBD2,-
CSLEGEGHGYTF,TGCAGCCTGGAGGGAGAGGGACATGGCTACACCTTC,TRBJ1-2,TRBV29-1,-,once
CASSARGSRAKNIQYF,TGTGCCAGCAGCGCCCGCGGGAGTAGGGCCAAAAACATTCAGTACTTC,TRBJ2-4,TRBV11-2,TRBD2,-
CASSYIGESSSYEQYF,TGTGCCAGCAGTTATATCGGGGAATCCAGCTCCTACGAGCAGTACTTC,TRBJ2-7,TRBV6-5,-,-
CASSLVGDSGYTF,TGTGCCAGCAGCTTAGTCGGGGACAGTGGCTACACCTTC,TRBJ1-2,TRBV7-9,TRBD1,-
CASSGLAGVVDTQYF,TGTGCCAGCAGCGGACTAGCGGGAGTGGTAGATACGCAGTATTTT,TRBJ2-3,TRBV7-8,TRBD2,-
CASSPGRYTEAFF,TGTGCCAGCTCACCAGGCCGATACACTGAAGCTTTCTTT,TRBJ1-1,TRBV18,-,once
CASSGDSTYEQYF,TGTGCCAGCTCAGGGGACAGTACCTACGAGCAGTACTTC,TRBJ2-7,TRBV18,TRBD1,-
CAWSRANSYEQYF,TGTGCCTGGAGTCGCGCCAACTCCTACGAGCAGTACTTC,TRBJ2-7,TRBV30,-,-
CASSLRTRASNEQFF,TGTGCCAGCAGCTTAAGGACACGAGCCTCCAATGAGCAGTTCTTC,TRBJ2-1,TRBV7-8,-,-
CASSPGPGVYEQYF,TGTGCCAGCAGTCCGGGGCCGGGGGTCTACGAGCAGTACTTC,TRBJ2-7,TRBV27,-,-
CASSLLAQPQHF,TGTGCCAGCAGTTTGTTAGCTCAGCCCCAGCATTTT,TRBJ1-5,TRBV28,-,-
CASSLVLRNEKLFF,TGTGCCAGCAGCTTGGTACTACGTAATGAAAAACTGTTTTTT,TRBJ1-4,TRBV7-2,-,-
CASKSPKRTEAFF,TGTGCCAGCAAAAGCCCCAAGAGGACTGAAGCTTTCTTT,TRBJ1-1,TRBV2,-,-
CASSYTSGRINEQFF,TGTGCCAGCAGTTACACTAGCGGGAGAATCAATGAGCAGTTCTTC,TRBJ2-1,TRBV6-5,TRBD2,-
CASSVGVTGSYGYTF,TGTGCCAGCAGCGTAGGGGTAACAGGGTCCTATGGCTACACCTTC,TRBJ1-2,TRBV9,-,-
CASSPPGQGSGEQFF,TGTGCCAGCTCACCACCGGGACAGGGTTCAGGGGAGCAGTTCTTC,TRBJ2-1,TRBV18,TRBD1,-
CASSYWLREAVEQFF,TGTGCCAGCAGTTACTGGTTGCGGGAGGCTGTCGAGCAGTTCTTC,TRBJ2-1,TRBV6-2/TRBV6-3,TRBD2,-
CASSKGLAGLLNTGELFF,TGCGCCAGCAGCAAGGGACTAGCGGGGCTTTTGAACACCGGGGAGCTGTTTTTT,TRBJ2-2,TRBV5-1,TRBD2,-
CASLLSISAQPCTF,TGTGCCAGTTTACTAAGCATTTCTGCCCAACCTTGCACCTTC,TRBJ1-2,TRBV2,-,once
CASSASGTGGAGYEQYF,TGTGCCAGCAGCGCGTCCGGGACAGGGGGCGCTGGGTACGAGCAGTACTTC,TRBJ2-7,TRBV9,TRBD1,-
CASSMSGRGNTEAFF,TGTGCCAGTAGTATGTCAGGTCGGGGGAACACTGAAGCTTTCTTT,TRBJ1-1,TRBV19,-,-
CASRLSGGCDEKLFF,TGTGCAAGTCGCTTATCGGGGGGGTGCGATGAAAAACTGTTTTTT,TRBJ1-4,TRBV12-2,-,-
CAPSRSCRPRGVSYGYTF,TGTGCCCCATCCCGTAGTTGCCGGCCGCGGGGGGTGAGCTATGGCTACACCTTC,TRBJ1-2,TRBV24-1,-,-
CASSGVFGERETQYF,TGTGCCAGCAGCGGGGTATTTGGGGAGAGGGAGACCCAGTACTTC,TRBJ2-5,TRBV11-2,-,-
CASSARASGNSYEQYF,TGTGCCAGCAGTGCAAGGGCTAGCGGGAACTCCTACGAGCAGTACTTC,TRBJ2-7,TRBV6-1,TRBD2,-
CASSVIGSVKNEQFF,TGTGCCAGCAGCGTAATCGGGAGTGTGAAAAATGAGCAGTTCTTC,TRBJ2-1,TRBV9,-,-
CASSFELAGYNEQFF,TGCGCCAGCAGCTTCGAACTAGCGGGCTACAATGAGCAGTTCTTC,TRBJ2-1,TRBV5-1,TRBD2,-
CASSFGSFIEQFF,TGTGCCAGCAGCTTTGGCAGTTTTATTGAGCAGTTCTTC,TRBJ2-1,TRBV7-9,-,-
CASSFEETQYF,TGTGCCAGCAGTTTCGAAGAGACCCAGTACTTC,TRBJ2-5,TRBV27,-,-
CASSGRRGSYEQYF,TGTGCCAGCAGTGGTCGCCGGGGCTCCTACGAGCAGTACTTC,TRBJ2-7,TRBV28,-,few
CASSPLSDNNSGNTIYF,TGTGCCAGCTCACCATTGAGTGACAATAACTCTGGAAACACCATATATTTT,TRBJ1-3,TRBV18,-,-
CASSRGQETQYF,TGTGCCAGCAGCCGGGGCCAAGAGACCCAGTACTTC,TRBJ2-5,TRBV2,-,-
CASSLSQAGGGEKLFF,TGTGCCAGCAGCTTGTCGCAGGCGGGTGGTGGTGAAAAACTGTTTTTT,TRBJ1-4,TRBV11-2,-,once
CASSPARGGNQPQHF,TGTGCCAGCTCACCAGCGCGGGGGGGCAATCAGCCCCAGCATTTT,TRBJ1-5,TRBV18,-,few
CASSLAGGGPDTQYF,TGTGCCAGCAGCCTAGCGGGAGGGGGCCCAGATACGCAGTATTTT,TRBJ2-3,TRBV21-1,-,-
CASSIPGTGLEAFF,TGTGCCAGTAGTATACCCGGGACAGGGTTGGAGGCTTTCTTT,TRBJ1-1,TRBV19,TRBD1,-
CASSIQFRVNTEAFF,TGTGCCAGTAGTATACAATTCAGGGTTAACACTGAAGCTTTCTTT,TRBJ1-1,TRBV19,-,-
CASSGRQGSNQPQHF,TGTGCCAGCAGCGGAAGACAGGGGTCCAATCAGCCCCAGCATTTT,TRBJ1-5,TRBV3-1/TRBV3-2,TRBD1,-
CASKSRVRGSPLHF,TGTGCCAGCAAGAGTAGGGTCCGGGGTTCACCCCTCCACTTT,TRBJ1-6,TRBV2,-,-
CASSPTAGPYEQYF,TGCGCCAGCAGCCCAACAGCGGGACCCTACGAGCAGTACTTC,TRBJ2-7,TRBV4-1,TRBD2,once
CAISERGTSESTDTQYF,TGTGCCATCAGTGAGCGCGGGACTAGCGAGAGCACAGATACGCAGTATTTT,TRBJ2-3,TRBV10-3,TRBD2,-
CASSPGNTGLDYGYTF,TGTGCCAGCAGTCCCGGAAATACAGGGTTGGACTATGGCTACACCTTC,TRBJ1-2,TRBV27,-,-
CASSEARWEKLFF,TGTGCCAGCAGTGAAGCGCGGTGGGAAAAACTGTTTTTT,TRBJ1-4,TRBV2,-,-
CASSLSDTEAFF,TGTGCCAGCTCACTATCGGACACTGAAGCTTTCTTT,TRBJ1-1,TRBV18,-,-
CASRAQGMVEQYF,TGTGCCAGCAGGGCACAGGGTATGGTCGAGCAGTACTTC,TRBJ2-7,TRBV12-3/TRBV12-4,-,-
CASSPRLGLASYNEQFF,TGTGCCAGCAGCCCGCGCCTTGGCCTAGCCTCCTACAATGAGCAGTTCTTC,TRBJ2-1,TRBV9,-,-
CASSLAGGFNEQYF,TGTGCCAGCAGCTTAGCGGGGGGCTTCAACGAGCAGTACTTC,TRBJ2-7,TRBV11-2,-,few
CASNAPGSYEQYF,TGTGCCAGCAACGCTCCCGGGTCCTACGAGCAGTACTTC,TRBJ2-7,TRBV28,-,-
CASSPTERDGYTF,TGTGCCAGCTCACCAACAGAGAGGGATGGCTACACCTTC,TRBJ1-2,TRBV18,-,-
CASSLERVRTEAFF,TGTGCCAGCAGCTTAGAACGGGTCCGGACTGAAGCTTTCTTT,TRBJ1-1,TRBV7-3,-,-
CATSARQGFNEQFF,TGTGCCACCAGCGCGAGACAGGGTTTCAATGAGCAGTTCTTC,TRBJ2-1,TRBV15,TRBD1,-
CAITPGQGGYGYTF,TGTGCCATCACCCCCGGACAGGGCGGGTATGGCTACACCTTC,TRBJ1-2,TRBV10-3,TRBD1,-
CASSGGSGTTNEKLFF,TGTGCCAGCAGTGGAGGCTCCGGGACAACTAATGAAAAACTGTTTTTT,TRBJ1-4,TRBV28,-,-
CASSEYPSGTSINEQFF,TGCGCCAGCAGTGAGTACCCTAGCGGGACCTCCATCAATGAGCAGTTCTTC,TRBJ2-1,TRBV10-1,TRBD2,-
CASRYRSSGGLFF,TGTGCCAGCAGATATAGAAGCTCAGGGGGACTGTTTTTT,TRBJ1-4,TRBV5-8,TRBD1,-